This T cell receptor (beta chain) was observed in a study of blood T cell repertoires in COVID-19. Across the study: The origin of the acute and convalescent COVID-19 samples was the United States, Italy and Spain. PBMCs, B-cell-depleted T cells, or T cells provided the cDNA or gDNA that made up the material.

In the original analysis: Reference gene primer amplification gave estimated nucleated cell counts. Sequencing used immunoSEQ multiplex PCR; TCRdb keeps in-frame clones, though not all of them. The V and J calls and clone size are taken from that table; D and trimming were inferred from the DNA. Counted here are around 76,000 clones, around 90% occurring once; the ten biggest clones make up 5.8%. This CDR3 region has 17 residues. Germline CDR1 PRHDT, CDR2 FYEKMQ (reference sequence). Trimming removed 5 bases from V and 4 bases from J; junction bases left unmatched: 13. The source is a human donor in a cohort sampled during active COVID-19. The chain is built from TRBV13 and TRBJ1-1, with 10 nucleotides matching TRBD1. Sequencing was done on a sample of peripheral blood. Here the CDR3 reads CASSPRTGGGLGTEAFF. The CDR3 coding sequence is TGTGCCAGCAGCCCCCGGACAGGGGGTGGGTTGGGCACTGAAGCTTTCTTT.